The 11 T cell receptor beta chains reported below all come from one sample, sequenced in a study of T-cell reconstitution after alpha-beta-depleted transplantation in children. TCRbeta library preparation incorporated unique molecular identifiers. One entry per CDR3 protein results from TCRdb running MiXCR on the PCR reads. Counted here are about 130,000 distinct CDR3 sequences, 9.7% occurring once; the ten biggest clones make up approximately 25%. The source was PBMCs, mostly from graft donor cells, collected 180 days after TCRalphabeta/CD19-depleted stem cell transplant. Receptor source: a girl under three years old who had a stem cell transplant for combined immunodeficiency, so the T cells may come from the graft donor.

This clonotype appeared many times. The genes are TRBV6-1 and TRBJ2-5; TRBD2 agrees at 10 bases. Trimming removed 8 bases from V and 2 bases from J; junction bases left unmatched: 8. CDR3 size: 15 residues. In germline, CDR1 is MNHNS, CDR2 SASEGT. The CDR3 coding sequence is TGTGCCAGCCGCACGACGACTAGCGGGCAAGAGACCCAGTACTTC. Residues: CASRTTTSGQETQYF.

The chain has TRBV7-2 and TRBJ2-7; either TRBD1 or TRBD2 may fit D (7 bases each). This CDR3 has 14 amino acids. Germline CDR1 reads SGHTA; CDR2 reads FQGNSA. The ends were cut back, 4 bases at V and 4 bases at J, with 14 bases in the middle. The CDR3 DNA is TGTGCCAGCAGCTGGGCAGGGGGGGTGTACGAGCAGTACTTC. Translating gives CASSWAGGVYEQYF. Full variable domain (remainder filled in from reference TRBV7-2 and TRBJ2-7): GAGVSQSPSNKVTEKGKDVELRCDPISGHTALYWYRQSLGQGLEFLIYFQGNSAPDKSGLPSDRFSAERTGGSVSTLTIQRTQQEDSAVYLCASSWAGGVYEQYFGPGTRLTVT.

This clonotype was observed a handful of times. V is TRBV12-3 or TRBV12-4 and J is TRBJ1-4; D may be TRBD1 (6 bases). Trimming removed 6 bases from V and 8 bases from J, with 16 bases in between. The CDR3 is made up of 14 amino acids. CDR3 in amino acids: CASSSRGADEKLFF. The CDR3 DNA is TGTGCCAGCAGCTCCCGGGGGGCGGACGAAAAACTGTTTTTT.

This chain uses TRBV6-2 or TRBV6-3 with TRBJ1-6; D unclear. From germline, CDR1 is MNHEY and CDR2 SVGEGT. The CDR3 is 14 amino acids. Trimming took off 3 bases at V and 7 bases at J, with 10 bases between the two ends. CDR3 coding DNA: TGTGCCAGCAGTTATGGCAGCTCGAATTCACCCCTCCACTTT. Its translation: CASSYGSSNSPLHF.

This clonotype was seen repeatedly, ten times or more. This rearrangement joins TRBV12-3 or TRBV12-4 to TRBJ2-7; 7 bases align to TRBD2. The CDR3 totals 13 residues. The V and J ends lost 5 bases and 4 bases, in that order; junction bases with no gene match: 5. The CDR3 nucleotides are TGTGCCAGCAGTGCCTGGGGGGGGTACGAGCAGTACTTC. Translation: CASSAWGGYEQYF.

Only a few counts were recorded for this clonotype. The chain recombines TRBV7-2 with TRBJ2-5; D gene uncertain. Trimming cost V 4 bases and J 0 bases, with 9 bases left between them. CDR3 length: 14 residues. CDR1 is SGHTA, CDR2 FQGNSA, per germline. In DNA, the CDR3 is TGTGCCAGCAGCTCGACCCTGTACCAAGAGACCCAGTACTTC. Translating gives CASSSTLYQETQYF.

The CDR3 loop is CAISDRDQEEQYF. The CDR3 region has the DNA TGTGCCATCAGTGACCGGGACCAGGAAGAGCAGTACTTC. This sequence joins TRBV10-3 and TRBJ2-7; D is tentatively TRBD1 or TRBD2 (5 bases each). The CDR3 has 13 residues. Trimming cost V 3 bases and J 7 bases, with 13 bases left between them. Germline loops: CDR1 ENHRY, CDR2 SYGVKD.

This chain joins TRBV7-9 and TRBJ2-7; perhaps TRBD2 as D (5 bases). Trimming took 5 bases from V and 5 from J, leaving 16 bases between them. This CDR3 is built from 14 residues. CDR1 and CDR2 from the germline V gene are SEHNR and FQNEAQ (reference sequence). DNA of the CDR3: TGTGCCAGCAGCGGAGGATGGCGTTCTCACGAGCAGTACTTC. This encodes CASSGGWRSHEQYF.

This clonotype was seen many times. This rearrangement joins TRBV29-1 to TRBJ2-3; the D is unclear. The CDR3 is 13 residues long. V dropped 3 bases and J dropped 6 bases, with 13 bases sitting between them. The germline V gene has CDR1 SQVTM and CDR2 ANQGSEA. CDR3 sequence reads: CSVDTASGDTQYF. CDR3 coding DNA: TGCAGCGTTGATACGGCGTCTGGGGATACGCAGTATTTT.

The rearrangement joins TRBV20-1 to TRBJ1-5; D remains unclear. Deletions cut 7 bases from V and 2 bases from J, with 12 bases between. In germline, CDR1 is DFQATT, CDR2 SNEGSKA (reference sequence). The CDR3 is 13 amino acids. The chain's CDR3 is CSVTIGGNQPQHF. The DNA of the CDR3 is TGCAGTGTTACTATTGGGGGCAATCAGCCCCAGCATTTT.

V and J are TRBV5-1 and TRBJ1-6; no definite D call. Germline values: CDR1 SGHRS, CDR2 YFSETQ. The V end lost 4 bases, the J end lost 7 bases, and 9 bases lay between the germline ends. The CDR3 covers 13 residues. The CDR3 coding sequence is TGCGCCAGCAGCAAGTTAGAGAATTCACCCCTCCACTTT. Its protein product is CASSKLENSPLHF.